What follows are 12 T cell receptor beta chains derived from one specimen sequenced in a study of CD8+ T cells in alopecia areata. Sequencing relied on a cDNA template that was reverse transcribed from extracted RNA. TCRdb's copy holds only in-frame clones and misses some; the assay was immunoSEQ multiplex PCR. The repertoire holds 150,000 to 200,000 clones, with approximately 50% as singletons. Treatment given: oral pan-JAK inhibitor, 5-10 mg twice daily. The sample consisted of CD8+ T cells sorted from blood, taken at approximately week 52, from a patient treated with tofacitinib. Source of these receptors: a human donor with alopecia areata.

This clone was seen more than once but under ten times. The rearrangement links TRBV29-1 to TRBJ1-2; weak D call: TRBD1 (5 bases). The V and J ends lost 4 bases and 1 base respectively, with 13 bases between them. The germline CDR1 and CDR2 sequences are SQVTM and ANQGSEA. This CDR3 spans 14 amino acids. This CDR3 reads CSVGDPDHNYGYTF. CDR3 nucleotide sequence: TGCAGCGTTGGGGACCCGGATCATAACTATGGCTACACCTTC.

The CDR3 loop is CASSRTSQSSPLHF. The CDR3 nucleotides are TGTGCCAGTAGCAGGACATCCCAATCGTCACCCCTCCACTTT. This rearrangement joins TRBV19 to TRBJ1-6; a possible D gene is TRBD1 (5 bases). Germline assignment: CDR1 LNHDA and CDR2 SQIVND (reference sequence). Trimming shortened V by 6 bases and J by 10 bases, and 16 bases separated the two germline ends. This CDR3 has 14 residues.

This sequence joins TRBV7-2 and TRBJ2-1; unclear D gene. V lost 2 bases, J lost 1 base, and 12 bases lay in between. The CDR3 extends over 16 amino acids. Germline V lookup: CDR1 SGHTA, CDR2 FQGNSA. CDR3 loop: CASSLPPAISYNEQFF. In DNA form, the CDR3 reads TGTGCCAGCAGCTTACCCCCCGCGATATCCTACAATGAGCAGTTCTTC. Full variable domain (outside the CDR3, taken from reference TRBV7-2 and TRBJ2-1): GAGVSQSPSNKVTEKGKDVELRCDPISGHTALYWYRQSLGQGLEFLIYFQGNSAPDKSGLPSDRFSAERTGGSVSTLTIQRTQQEDSAVYLCASSLPPAISYNEQFFGPGTRLTVL.

The rearrangement uses TRBV10-3 and TRBJ2-7; 10 nucleotides match TRBD1. The junction had 5 bases not matched to a gene; V was cut back by 6 bases and J by 3 bases. The CDR3 loop spans 14 amino acids. Per germline, CDR1 ENHRY and CDR2 SYGVKD. CDR3 protein: CAISPGQGSYEQYF. As DNA, the CDR3 is TGTGCCATCAGCCCGGGACAGGGGAGCTACGAGCAGTACTTC.

The rearrangement links TRBV9 to TRBJ1-2; 10 positions agree with TRBD1. The CDR3 length is 17 residues. Germline CDR1 reads SGDLS; CDR2 reads YYNGEE. Trimming cost V 0 bases and J 3 bases; bases outside gene matches: 8. Written as DNA, the CDR3 is TGTGCCAGCAGCGTAGGTAGGACAGGGGGGATGGACTATGGCTACACCTTC. The encoded protein is CASSVGRTGGMDYGYTF.

This clone was found a few times. The chain uses TRBV6-6 and TRBJ1-3; D unresolved. This CDR3 region has 11 residues. Germline V gene lookup returns CDR1 MNHNY and CDR2 SVGAGI (reference sequence). Trimming removed 6 bases at V and 9 bases at J, with 9 bases between. CDR3 sequence: CASSLESTIYF. In DNA, the CDR3 is TGTGCCAGCAGCTTGGAAAGCACCATATATTTT.

This chain joins TRBV6-1 and TRBJ2-5; D not resolved. The length of the CDR3 is 15 residues. Per the germline V gene, CDR1 is MNHNS and CDR2 is SASEGT. The ends were cut back, 3 bases at V and 1 base at J, with 12 bases in the middle. CDR3 in amino acids: CASSDPTDPQETQYF. The CDR3 DNA reads TGTGCCAGCAGTGACCCGACCGATCCCCAAGAGACCCAGTACTTC.

The chain employs TRBV2 and TRBJ2-3; D is perhaps TRBD1 (5 bases). CDR1 SNHLY and CDR2 FYNNEI come from the germline V gene. V was cut by 2 bases and J by 4 bases, with 10 bases left in between. This CDR3 spans 14 amino acids. The CDR3 region has the DNA TGTGCCAGCAGTGAATCCCAGGGCCCAGATACGCAGTATTTT. Translating gives CASSESQGPDTQYF.

The chain joins TRBV2 to TRBJ2-2; 8 bases align to TRBD1. Germline-derived CDR1 and CDR2 are SNHLY and FYNNEI. This CDR3 region has 15 residues. V trimming: 6 bases; J trimming: 5 bases; junction bases outside the gene matches: 8. The CDR3 nucleotides are TGTGCCAGCAGAGGCGCAGGGGGCAGGACCGGGGAGCTGTTTTTT. Protein product: CASRGAGGRTGELFF.

This clone occurred once. The rearrangement joins TRBV29-1 to TRBJ1-4; perhaps TRBD1 as D (6 bases). Germline CDR1 reads SQVTM; CDR2 reads ANQGSEA. This CDR3 spans 13 amino acids. Trimming took off 4 bases at V and 3 bases at J, with 9 bases between the two ends. The CDR3 spells CSVVQGPNEKLFF. The CDR3 region has the DNA TGCAGCGTTGTACAGGGCCCTAATGAAAAACTGTTTTTT. Complete variable domain (other parts from reference TRBV29-1 and TRBJ1-4): SAVISQKPSRDICQRGTSLTIQCQVDSQVTMMFWYRQQPGQSLTLIATANQGSEATYESGFVIDKFPISRPNLTFSTLTVSNMSPEDSSIYLCSVVQGPNEKLFFGSGTQLSVL.

This chain connects TRBV4-2 to TRBJ1-5; TRBD1 might be the D (5 bases). The CDR3 spans 17 residues. Between the trimmed V and J ends, which lost 1 base and 2 bases, there was a span of 15 bases. In germline, CDR1 is LGHNA, CDR2 YNFKEQ. The CDR3 protein is CASSQGHATEGNQPQHF. CDR3 DNA sequence: TGTGCCAGCAGCCAAGGACACGCGACAGAAGGCAATCAGCCCCAGCATTTT.

This clone was seen a handful of times. This sample includes further DNA sequences coding for the same CDR3. This sequence joins TRBV5-1 and TRBJ2-7, with D possibly being TRBD2 (5 bases). CDR1 and CDR2 (germline): SGHRS, YFSETQ. Between the trimmed V and J ends, which lost 2 bases and 4 bases, there was a span of 10 bases. The CDR3 spans 13 residues. The CDR3 DNA reads as TGCGCCAGCAGCTTCGTATCGGGATACGAGCAGTACTTC. Its protein is CASSFVSGYEQYF.